What follows is one TCR beta chain and its context. Its specific antigen is unknown. Base qualities are missing; no much larger clone stands one base away. TCR cDNA was synthesized by 5'RACE template switching, which introduced a universal primer site and unique molecular identifiers. Priming for cDNA synthesis came from both the TCR alpha and TCR beta constant segments. Library amplification involved two PCR steps, and the second step added sample barcodes and sequencing adapters. Libraries were sequenced on Illumina HiSeq 2500 (2x100 bp) or NovaSeq (2x150 bp). As for the original processing: MIGEC handled demultiplexing of reads and collapsing into UMI consensus sequences, while MiXCR performed V(D)J alignment. Vaccine-responding clonotypes were defined with edgeR using replicate PBMC samples, requiring FDR below 0.01 and a log2 fold change above 5 up to day 15. CD4 or CD8 identity was assigned to each bulk clonotype according to whether the clonotype was present at higher abundance in the sequenced CD4 repertoire or the sequenced CD8 repertoire. The public reads were reanalyzed by TCRdb: fastp trimming at Q25, MiXCR alignment, in-frame beta chains only. Each entry merges the rows of one CDR3 protein and shows their most common DNA and genes. These V and J calls are TCRdb output, not the study's own analysis. The table for this sample lists a few hundred thousand distinct CDR3 sequences; roughly a fifth of them were counted only once. More than 13% of the sample lies in the top ten.

The data were obtained in a study of T cells after yellow fever vaccination (dated by TCRdb to the late 2010s). With respect to the entire study: The SMART-Seq v4 Ultra Low Input RNA kit was used to prepare libraries from fractions with low cell numbers. To follow T-cell clones before and after both primary and booster YFV17D yellow fever vaccination, bulk TCR alpha and beta repertoires underwent longitudinal sequencing. Two healthy male donors made up the cohort, one aged 18 to 30 years and the other aged 30 to 39 years. Blood was drawn at multiple timepoints before and after primary and secondary immunization, with bulk PBMC replicates and cell subsets isolated. General findings and caveats noted by the study authors: Only two donors were included in the study, so the extent to which the findings can be generalized is limited. The secondary T-cell response was weaker than the primary response but faster, peaking on day 5 instead of day 15. After the booster, most clones that had expanded after primary vaccination were detected again (nearly 97% of CD4 and around 88% of CD8), suggesting broad maintenance of memory. Computational filtering was required because FACS-sorted repertoires could contain abundant contaminating clonotypes from the bulk population. A small share of clonotypes was detected in both CD4 and CD8 compartments, with the overlap likely arising from convergent recombination.

Inclusive of the bounding cysteine and phenylalanine, the CDR3 is 16 residues long. The sequence is cut down to CDR3 DNA, 48 bases in frame from base 1. As encoded in the germline V gene, CDR1 is SGHTA while CDR2 is FQGNSA. The junction carries 14 bases between V and J, which are trimmed by 2 bases and 2 bases respectively. Interpreted using the paper, the treatment or condition label stands for: live attenuated yellow fever vaccine strain. At each blood-draw timepoint, two biological replicates of bulk PBMCs were obtained. A standard Ficoll-Paque protocol was used to isolate PBMCs from peripheral blood. RNA was extracted with TriZol from bulk PBMCs, CD4 and CD8 fractions, and dextramer-positive and dextramer-negative fractions.

Recombination joined TRBV7-2 with TRBJ2-3, with the D gene too uncertain to name. This receptor was obtained from a man aged 25 to 45 who received the YFV17D yellow fever vaccine. Sequenced material: PBMCs, taken 15 days after the yellow fever booster vaccination. The CDR3 protein is CASSLRPASTTDTQYF. The DNA is as follows: TGTGCCAGCAGCTTAAGGCCCGCTTCCACCACAGATACGCAGTATTTT.